Presented here are 32 T cell receptor beta chains from one specimen sequenced in a study of STAT5B mutations in CD4+ large granular lymphocyte leukemia. Data came from immunoSEQ multiplex PCR; TCRdb stores just in-frame clones and leaves some out. Found here are some 32,000 clones, around 74% of them singletons; the top ten hold roughly 1%. The sequenced sample was CD4+ T cells from blood buffy coats. These receptors originate from a human donor in good health.

As DNA, the CDR3 is TGTGCCAGCAGCCTAGGGGCGGGCAGGGGGCGCCGCGAGCAGTACTTC. It encodes CASSLGAGRGRREQYF. The rearrangement joins TRBV7-8 to TRBJ2-7; 8 bases line up with TRBD1. The CDR3 is made up of 16 amino acids. Unmatched junction bases numbered 15, after V lost 5 bases and J lost 6 bases. The germline gives CDR1 SGHVS, CDR2 FQNEAQ.

This chain connects TRBV28 to TRBJ2-5, with 7 nucleotides matching TRBD1. Germline V gene lookup returns CDR1 MDHEN and CDR2 SYDVKM. V shed 2 bases and J 5 bases; nucleotides not matched to a gene: 5. CDR3 length: 14 amino acids. The CDR3 sequence is CASSLRTGWETQYF. As DNA, the CDR3 is TGTGCCAGCAGTTTACGGACAGGCTGGGAGACCCAGTACTTC.

CDR3 sequence reads: CASTGGHDTGYTF. The DNA of the CDR3 is TGTGCCAGCACGGGAGGACACGACACTGGCTACACCTTC. This chain uses TRBV28 with TRBJ1-2; a possible D gene is TRBD1 (5 bases). CDR1 is MDHEN and CDR2 is SYDVKM in the germline V gene. Trimming took off 7 bases at V and 7 bases at J, with 16 bases between the two ends. The CDR3 has 13 residues.

The rearrangement joins TRBV30 to TRBJ1-1, with D hard to call. In germline, CDR1 is GTSNPN, CDR2 SVGIG (reference sequence). The CDR3 extends over 11 amino acids. The V gene lost 2 bases and the J gene lost 5 bases, with 6 bases spanning the gap. In DNA form, the CDR3 reads TGTGCCTGGAGTCACGGTACTGAAGCTTTCTTT. Encoded protein: CAWSHGTEAFF.

This chain joins TRBV18 and TRBJ1-1; 9 bases are shared with TRBD1. From germline, CDR1 is KGHSH and CDR2 LQKENI. V was clipped by 3 bases and J by 8 bases; unmatched bases: 1. The CDR3 consists of 12 residues. The CDR3 spells CASSPGQGEAFF. CDR3 coding DNA: TGTGCCAGCTCACCCGGACAGGGGGAAGCTTTCTTT.

This clone is labeled medium-sized. The chain uses TRBV5-1 and TRBJ1-4; D gene ambiguous. Germline assignment: CDR1 SGHRS and CDR2 YFSETQ. The CDR3 runs 14 residues. Trimming removed 0 bases from V and 4 bases from J, with 7 bases in between. Here the CDR3 reads CASSLGRVNEKLFF. The DNA of the CDR3 is TGCGCCAGCAGCTTGGGCAGAGTTAATGAAAAACTGTTTTTT.

CDR3 nucleotide sequence: TGTGCCAGTAGTGAGGCTAGCGGAATTTACGAGCAGTACTTC. It is translated as CASSEASGIYEQYF. The V call is TRBV19, the J call TRBJ2-7; TRBD2 matches at 7 bases. The germline V gene has CDR1 LNHDA and CDR2 SQIVND (reference sequence). This CDR3 is built from 14 residues. J gave up 4 bases and V 5 bases, and 8 bases lay outside the gene matches.

This clone is a singleton in its sample. The V call is TRBV6-1, the J call TRBJ1-5, with TRBD1 matching 9 bases. Germline CDR1 is MNHNS and CDR2 is SASEGT. V was clipped by 4 bases and J by 6 bases; unmatched bases: 1. The CDR3 consists of 13 residues. The chain's CDR3 is CASSGGQGQPQHF. The CDR3, as DNA: TGTGCCAGCAGTGGGGGACAGGGTCAGCCCCAGCATTTT.

This clone occurred once. The CDR3 DNA reads TGTGCCAGCAGTTTATCCCAGGGTAACAATGAGCAGTTCTTC. Amino acid sequence: CASSLSQGNNEQFF. This chain connects TRBV27 to TRBJ2-1; possibly TRBD1 for D (5 bases). Germline V gives CDR1 MNHEY, CDR2 SMNVEV (reference sequence). The CDR3 is made up of 14 amino acids. The germline V and J ends were trimmed by 0 bases and 5 bases, with 8 bases remaining between them.

The chain couples TRBV4-2 to TRBJ1-1; D is uncertain. This CDR3 region has 11 residues. The germline V gene encodes CDR1 LGHNA and CDR2 YNFKEQ. Trimming removed 1 base from V and 8 bases from J, with 5 bases in between. This chain's CDR3 is CASSQGREAFF. For the CDR3, the DNA is TGTGCCAGCAGCCAAGGGAGGGAAGCTTTCTTT.

The genes are TRBV19 and TRBJ1-5; TRBD1 matches at 8 bases. This CDR3 is 14 amino acids long. Germline CDR1 LNHDA, CDR2 SQIVND (reference sequence). The ends lost 8 bases at V and 9 bases at J; junction bases unmatched: 12. In DNA form, the CDR3 reads TGTGCCAGTGGAACCGACAGGGGTAGGGGGCCCCAGCATTTT. Encoded protein: CASGTDRGRGPQHF. Looking up the rest from reference TRBV19 and TRBJ1-5 gives the full variable domain: DGGITQSPKYLFRKEGQNVTLSCEQNLNHDAMYWYRQDPGQGLRLIYYSQIVNDFQKGDIAEGYSVSREKKESFPLTVTSAQKNPTAFYLCASGTDRGRGPQHFGDGTRLSIL.

V is TRBV18 and J is TRBJ1-3; D ambiguous. The CDR3 is 15 residues long. Germline V gene data show CDR1 as KGHSH and CDR2 as LQKENI. The V end lost 0 bases, the J end lost 0 bases, and 6 bases lay between the germline ends. DNA for the CDR3: TGTGCCAGCTCACCACCCCAGATCTCTGGAAACACCATATATTTT. Translated: CASSPPQISGNTIYF.

The J gene is TRBJ1-2, the V gene TRBV25-1; D uncertain. V was clipped by 3 bases and J by 1 base, with 12 bases between them. Germline assignment: CDR1 MGHDK and CDR2 SYGVNS. The CDR3 has 15 residues. The CDR3 nucleotides are TGTGCCAGCAGTGACCCTAAGGAGGGTAACTATGGCTACACCTTC. This gives the protein CASSDPKEGNYGYTF.

The chain links TRBV15 to TRBJ1-3, with 7 nucleotides matching TRBD1. V was clipped by 4 bases and J by 7 bases; unmatched bases: 7. Germline lookup yields CDR1 LNHNV and CDR2 YYDKDF (reference sequence). This CDR3 region has 14 residues. For the CDR3, the DNA is TGTGCCACCAGCAACCACAGGGGTGGTAACACCATATATTTT. This encodes CATSNHRGGNTIYF.

This clone showed up just a few times. This chain links TRBV5-1 with TRBJ2-7; D is uncertain. Deletions cut 1 base from V and 7 bases from J, with 6 bases between. The CDR3 is 11 amino acids. CDR1 and CDR2 (germline): SGHRS, YFSETQ. The CDR3 DNA is TGCGCCAGCAGCTTGATGGAAGAGCAGTACTTC. Translated, it gives CASSLMEEQYF.

The chain employs TRBV5-5 and TRBJ1-4; weak D call: TRBD1 (5 bases). The V and J ends lost 0 bases and 0 bases respectively, with 9 bases between them. The CDR3 has 16 amino acids. Per germline, CDR1 SGHKS and CDR2 YYEKEE (reference sequence). CDR3 bases: TGTGCCAGCAGCTTGGGACAGCCGGCAACTAATGAAAAACTGTTTTTT. It specifies CASSLGQPATNEKLFF. The entire variable domain, with the rest obtained from reference TRBV5-5 and TRBJ1-4, is as follows: DAGVTQSPTHLIKTRGQQVTLRCSPISGHKSVSWYQQVLGQGPQFIFQYYEKEERGRGNFPDRFSARQFPNYSSELNVNALLLGDSALYLCASSLGQPATNEKLFFGSGTQLSVL.

The rearrangement uses TRBV27 and TRBJ2-7; 8 nucleotides line up with TRBD1. V was clipped by 2 bases and J by 2 bases; unmatched bases: 5. Germline CDR1 reads MNHEY; CDR2 reads SMNVEV (reference sequence). The CDR3 has 15 amino acids. The CDR3 nucleotides are TGTGCCAGCAGTTTAGTCCAGGGGGCGGCCTACGAGCAGTACTTC. It encodes CASSLVQGAAYEQYF.

The genes are TRBV27 and TRBJ1-6, with a weak D call TRBD1 (5 bases). CDR1 and CDR2 from the germline V gene are MNHEY and SMNVEV (reference sequence). The CDR3 spans 15 residues. Between the trimmed V and J ends, which lost 5 bases and 7 bases, there was a span of 15 bases. CDR3 region: CASSRTQGVNSPLHF. CDR3 bases: TGTGCCAGCAGTAGAACTCAGGGTGTAAATTCACCCCTCCACTTT.

This clone showed up just a few times. The genes are TRBV30 and TRBJ1-5; D remains unclear. Trimming took 0 bases from V and 3 from J, leaving 3 bases between them. Germline CDR1 and CDR2: GTSNPN and SVGIG (reference sequence). CDR3 length: 12 amino acids. The CDR3 DNA is TGTGCCTGGAGTGTACCCAATCAGCCCCAGCATTTT. Encoded protein: CAWSVPNQPQHF. Full variable domain (rest looked up from reference TRBV30 and TRBJ1-5): SQTIHQWPATLVQPVGSPLSLECTVEGTSNPNLYWYRQAAGRGLQLLFYSVGIGQISSEVPQNLSASRPQDRQFILSSKKLLLSDSGFYLCAWSVPNQPQHFGDGTRLSIL.

The rearrangement joins TRBV29-1 to TRBJ2-5; unclear D gene. The V end lost 4 bases, the J end lost 2 bases, and 14 bases lay between the germline ends. Germline V gene lookup returns CDR1 SQVTM and CDR2 ANQGSEA. CDR3 length: 14 residues. This CDR3 reads CSVAVPQVQETQYF. The CDR3 nucleotides read TGCAGCGTTGCGGTACCCCAGGTTCAAGAGACCCAGTACTTC.

The chain carries TRBV7-2 and TRBJ1-2; perhaps TRBD1 as D (5 bases). The CDR3 loop spans 15 amino acids. With 5 bases removed from V and 1 base from J, the gap between germline ends came to 14 bases. Germline lookup yields CDR1 SGHTA and CDR2 FQGNSA. The CDR3 loop reads CASSVSFGGNYGYTF. The CDR3 coding sequence is TGTGCCAGCAGCGTGAGCTTTGGGGGTAACTATGGCTACACCTTC.

This clone has just a few counts. This rearrangement joins TRBV27 to TRBJ2-3; D is uncertain. V was pared by 5 bases and J by 4 bases, with 10 bases between. Germline V gene sequence: CDR1 MNHEY, CDR2 SMNVEV (reference sequence). The length of the CDR3 is 13 residues. Here the CDR3 reads CASSQWTADTQYF. The CDR3 nucleotides read TGTGCCAGCAGTCAATGGACGGCAGATACGCAGTATTTT.

This clone was detected only a few times. V usage is TRBV28 and J usage is TRBJ2-6, with 8 bases lining up with TRBD1. The CDR3 loop spans 18 amino acids. Germline V gene data show CDR1 as MDHEN and CDR2 as SYDVKM. The junction had 6 bases not matched to a gene; V was cut back by 2 bases and J by 0 bases. CDR3 residues: CASSLSYRGFSGANVLTF. CDR3 sequence (DNA): TGTGCCAGCAGTTTAAGCTACAGGGGGTTCTCTGGGGCCAACGTCCTGACTTTC.

The count of this clone is one. Other DNA sequences in the same sample also yield this CDR3. The chain couples TRBV7-2 to TRBJ2-3; the D is unclear. The germline CDR1 and CDR2 sequences are SGHTA and FQGNSA. The CDR3 runs 15 residues. V lost 1 base and J 0 bases, leaving 8 bases between the germline ends. CDR3 in DNA: TGTGCCAGCAGCTTAGTCTGGGGAAGCACAGATACGCAGTATTTT. As protein: CASSLVWGSTDTQYF.

Written as DNA, the CDR3 is TGTGCCAGCAACCAAGGGGGGACCTACAATGAGCAGTTCTTC. Translating gives CASNQGGTYNEQFF. V is TRBV7-2 and J is TRBJ2-1; D might be TRBD1 or TRBD2, each matching 6 bases. Germline V gene data show CDR1 as SGHTA and CDR2 as FQGNSA. The CDR3 covers 14 residues. V lost 7 bases to trimming and J lost 2 bases, with 12 bases between them.

The J gene is TRBJ1-2, the V gene TRBV27; 8 bases fit TRBD1. Germline trimming cut 8 bases from V and 1 base from J; bases unmatched to any gene: 12. Germline-derived CDR1 and CDR2 are MNHEY and SMNVEV (reference sequence). The CDR3 consists of 16 residues. CDR3 sequence (DNA): TGTGCCAGCGGACCCCGGCGGACAGGGTTTAACTATGGCTACACCTTC. Protein product: CASGPRRTGFNYGYTF.

The rearrangement links TRBV19 to TRBJ1-1, with no clear D. CDR3 size: 13 residues. CDR1 and CDR2 (germline): LNHDA, SQIVND (reference sequence). V shed 6 bases and J shed 1 base, with 9 bases lying between them. CDR3 sequence: CASRIETNTEAFF. The DNA of the CDR3 is TGTGCCAGTAGAATCGAGACGAACACTGAAGCTTTCTTT.

The chain uses TRBV6-6 and TRBJ2-1; TRBD1 aligns across 8 bases. Per the germline V gene, CDR1 is MNHNY and CDR2 is SVGAGI (reference sequence). The CDR3 has 13 amino acids. Unmatched junction bases numbered 2, after V lost 9 bases and J lost 1 base. The CDR3 nucleotides are TGTGCCAGTGACAGGGGTTCCTACAATGAGCAGTTCTTC. Amino acids: CASDRGSYNEQFF.

V is TRBV7-9 and J is TRBJ2-1, with 9 bases matching TRBD2. Trimming took 1 base from V and 7 from J; bases not matched to a gene: 8. CDR1 and CDR2 (germline): SEHNR, FQNEAQ (reference sequence). The CDR3 is made up of 16 amino acids. CDR3: CASSLGASGAQNEQFF. DNA of the CDR3: TGTGCCAGCAGCTTAGGCGCTAGCGGGGCACAAAATGAGCAGTTCTTC. Filled out from reference TRBV7-9 and TRBJ2-1, the complete variable domain reads DTGVSQNPRHKITKRGQNVTFRCDPISEHNRLYWYRQTLGQGPEFLTYFQNEAQLEKSRLLSDRFSAERPKGSFSTLEIQRTEQGDSAMYLCASSLGASGAQNEQFFGPGTRLTVL.

The chain has TRBV4-3 and TRBJ1-3, with TRBD1 matching over 7 bases. This CDR3 spans 17 amino acids. The germline gives CDR1 LGHNA, CDR2 YSLEER. Trimming cost V 4 bases and J 4 bases; bases outside gene matches: 13. In DNA, the CDR3 is TGCGCCAGCAGCCTCCTGGCAGGGGGGTTTTTGGGAAACACCATATATTTT. Encoded protein: CASSLLAGGFLGNTIYF.

This clone came up a few times. V and J are TRBV30 and TRBJ1-1; maybe TRBD1 (5 bases). The germline gives CDR1 GTSNPN, CDR2 SVGIG (reference sequence). V was cut by 2 bases and J by 0 bases, with 13 bases left in between. The CDR3 contains 15 residues. The CDR3 DNA reads as TGTGCCTGGAGTCGGGGCCTAAACATGAACACTGAAGCTTTCTTT. Residues: CAWSRGLNMNTEAFF.

This clone was detected a few times. J is TRBJ1-1 and V is TRBV5-1, with a possible D match to TRBD1 (6 bases). The CDR3 spans 14 residues. Trimming took off 3 bases at V and 4 bases at J, with 13 bases between the two ends. Germline V gives CDR1 SGHRS, CDR2 YFSETQ. CDR3 DNA: TGCGCCAGCAGCTACAGGGCGACAGGCACTGAAGCTTTCTTT. Translation gives CASSYRATGTEAFF.